These 27 T cell receptor beta chains were sequenced from one sample in a study of T cells in Graves' hyperthyroidism and ophthalmopathy. TCR beta CDR3 regions were amplified from RNA transcripts. First-round RT-PCR with HTBI primers amplified the TCR CDR3 region. Via MiXCR, TCRdb re-called the multiplex PCR reads, giving one row per CDR3 protein. Of about 360,000 distinct CDR3 sequences in the sample, over 15% were seen once. The sequenced sample was blood. Every receptor here comes from a woman aged 18-29 years with Graves' hyperthyroidism.

This clonotype has a count of ten or more. The V and J genes are TRBV2 and TRBJ2-5, with 8 positions matching TRBD1. Germline values: CDR1 SNHLY, CDR2 FYNNEI. The CDR3 consists of 15 residues. V was pared by 3 bases and J by 2 bases, with 5 bases of the junction left unmatched. CDR3 in DNA: TGTGCCAGCAGTGACAGGACAGGGAGACAAGAGACCCAGTACTTC. It specifies CASSDRTGRQETQYF. Variable domain in full (rest from reference TRBV2 and TRBJ2-5): EPEVTQTPSHQVTQMGQEVILRCVPISNHLYFYWYRQILGQKVEFLVSFYNNEISEKSEIFDDQFSVERPDGSNFTLKIRSTKLEDSAMYFCASSDRTGRQETQYFGPGTRLLVL.

This clonotype was seen at least ten times. The V and J genes are TRBV20-1 and TRBJ1-1; D not certain. There are 14 residues in the CDR3. The ends were cut back, 3 bases at V and 3 bases at J, with 14 bases in the middle. Germline V lookup: CDR1 DFQATT, CDR2 SNEGSKA (reference sequence). CDR3 region: CSARKPLQDTEAFF. CDR3 nucleotide sequence: TGCAGTGCTAGGAAGCCCCTCCAGGACACTGAAGCTTTCTTT.

This clonotype was observed once. It may be a read error: a sequence one base away is much more abundant. In this CDR3 the conserved last residue, phenylalanine or tryptophan, is missing, so a read error is likely. The chain carries TRBV10-3 and TRBJ2-2, with 11 bases fitting TRBD2. Unmatched junction bases numbered 2, after V lost 0 bases and J lost 5 bases. This CDR3 contains 16 residues. Germline CDR1 reads ENHRY; CDR2 reads SYGVKD. The CDR3 is CAISESRTSGTGELFY. Here the CDR3 DNA reads TGTGCCATCAGTGAGTCCCGGACTAGCGGGACCGGGGAGCTGTTTTAT.

In nucleotides, the CDR3 is TGTGCCAGCAGCCAAGATACACCGGCAACCACGGGGGAGCAGTACTTC. Protein sequence: CASSQDTPATTGEQYF. V is TRBV12-3 or TRBV12-4 and J is TRBJ2-7; D may be TRBD2 (5 bases). This CDR3 spans 16 amino acids. Trimming pared 6 bases from V and 7 bases from J, leaving 25 bases between.

On this clonotype itself: A clone one base away is much larger, so this may be a read error. CDR3 in DNA: TGTGCCAGCAGACCGGTGGGGACAGGAGAAGAGACCAAGTACTTC. It translates to CASRPVGTGEETKYF. The chain is built from TRBV7-9 and TRBJ2-5; 8 nucleotides agree with TRBD1. The germline V gene has CDR1 SEHNR and CDR2 FQNEAQ (reference sequence). The CDR3 length is 15 residues.

This clonotype was recorded many times. This chain connects TRBV7-3 to TRBJ1-1; a possible D gene is TRBD1 (6 bases). V was clipped by 1 base and J by 5 bases, with 11 bases between them. CDR1 SGHTA and CDR2 FQGTGA come from the germline V gene. The CDR3 has 14 residues. DNA for the CDR3: TGTGCCAGCAGCTTAATGGACAGAGGGACTGAAGCTTTCTTT. This gives the protein CASSLMDRGTEAFF.

V and J are TRBV5-5 and TRBJ2-4; D is ambiguous. The CDR3 spans 13 residues. V shed 0 bases and J shed 5 bases, with 6 bases lying between them. Germline assignment: CDR1 SGHKS and CDR2 YYEKEE (reference sequence). The CDR3: CASSLVGQNIQYF. The CDR3 nucleotides read TGTGCCAGCAGCTTGGTGGGCCAAAACATTCAGTACTTC.

Many counts were recorded for this clonotype. V and J are TRBV6-1 and TRBJ1-6; D is possibly TRBD1 (6 bases). The germline CDR1 and CDR2 sequences are MNHNS and SASEGT. The germline V and J ends were trimmed by 3 bases and 6 bases, with 9 bases remaining between them. CDR3 length: 14 amino acids. The CDR3 spells CASSDRQVNSPLHF. CDR3 sequence (DNA): TGTGCCAGCAGTGACAGACAGGTTAATTCACCCCTCCACTTT.

This clonotype was observed at least ten times. The chain uses TRBV15 and TRBJ1-2; the D gene is possibly TRBD1 (5 bases). CDR1 and CDR2 (germline): LNHNV, YYDKDF (reference sequence). V shed 8 bases and J shed 3 bases, with 16 bases lying between them. This CDR3 has 14 amino acids. DNA for the CDR3: TGTGCCACCTCGCCGGGTTTAGGGGACTATGGCTACACCTTC. The encoded protein is CATSPGLGDYGYTF.

This clonotype was seen many times. The chain uses TRBV12-3 or TRBV12-4 and TRBJ1-3; a possible D gene is TRBD1 (5 bases). The ends were cut back, 4 bases at V and 1 base at J, with 11 bases in the middle. This CDR3 spans 15 amino acids. This CDR3 reads CASSSTAESGNTIYF. CDR3 bases: TGTGCCAGCAGTTCGACAGCGGAGTCTGGAAACACCATATATTTT.

The chain uses TRBV10-3 and TRBJ1-1; the D is unclear. The germline CDR1 and CDR2 sequences are ENHRY and SYGVKD. The CDR3 totals 15 residues. Trimming took off 2 bases at V and 1 base at J, with 11 bases between the two ends. CDR3 amino acids: CAISERVTQNTEAFF. CDR3 DNA: TGTGCCATCAGTGAGAGAGTGACACAGAACACTGAAGCTTTCTTT.

This clonotype was counted ten times or more. This chain connects TRBV2 to TRBJ1-2; D is unclear. The CDR3 is 12 residues long. Trimming took off 6 bases at V and 4 bases at J, with 9 bases between the two ends. The germline V gene encodes CDR1 SNHLY and CDR2 FYNNEI. CDR3: CASRQTFYGYTF. CDR3 DNA: TGTGCCAGCAGGCAGACCTTCTATGGCTACACCTTC. Full variable domain (rest looked up from reference TRBV2 and TRBJ1-2): EPEVTQTPSHQVTQMGQEVILRCVPISNHLYFYWYRQILGQKVEFLVSFYNNEISEKSEIFDDQFSVERPDGSNFTLKIRSTKLEDSAMYFCASRQTFYGYTFGSGTRLTVV.

At least ten counts were recorded for this clonotype. At one of its ends the junction is not consistent with the germline gene, which may arise from a read error. The rearrangement links TRBV20-1 to TRBJ2-7; D is perhaps TRBD1 (6 bases). This CDR3 is built from 16 residues. Germline V gene data show CDR1 as DFQATT and CDR2 as SNEGSKA (reference sequence). The CDR3, as DNA: TGCAGTGCTAGAGATCTAGCCCGACAGGATTACTACGAACAGTACTTC. This sequence encodes CSARDLARQDYYEQYF.

The chain joins TRBV29-1 to TRBJ2-2; no clear D. Germline-derived CDR1 and CDR2 are SQVTM and ANQGSEA. The CDR3 contains 13 residues. V shed 4 bases and J shed 5 bases, with 11 bases lying between them. In DNA, the CDR3 is TGCAGCGTTGTCGGTAGCTTTACCGGGGAGCTGTTTTTT. Its protein product is CSVVGSFTGELFF.

This clonotype was observed many times. The chain recombines TRBV19 with TRBJ1-5, with TRBD1 identical over 7 bases. V gave up 3 bases and J gave up 7 bases; unmatched junction bases: 3. Looked up from germline, CDR1 is LNHDA and CDR2 is SQIVND (reference sequence). CDR3 length: 13 residues. CDR3 nucleotide sequence: TGTGCCAGTAGTATGGAGGGGGCACAGCCCCAGCATTTT. As protein: CASSMEGAQPQHF.

This clonotype has a count of ten or more. V is TRBV24-1 and J is TRBJ1-2, with TRBD1 matching over 8 bases. CDR1 and CDR2 from the germline V gene are KGHDR and SFDVKD. After removal of 4 bases from V and 8 bases from J, the junction contained 8 bases not matched to a gene. The CDR3 loop spans 14 amino acids. The DNA of the CDR3 is TGTGCCACCAGTGAGCGAGACAGGGGCCGCGGCTACACCTTC. It yields the protein CATSERDRGRGYTF.

The rearrangement links TRBV27 to TRBJ2-5; D gene uncertain. Germline values: CDR1 MNHEY, CDR2 SMNVEV (reference sequence). The CDR3 loop spans 14 amino acids. Trimming left V 3 bases short and J 1 base short, with 9 bases between. DNA for the CDR3: TGTGCCAGCAGTTTCGGGTTGGGCCAAGAGACCCAGTACTTC. Residues: CASSFGLGQETQYF.

The table lists this clonotype with many counts. This chain joins TRBV4-1 and TRBJ2-5; TRBD2 aligns across 9 bases. Germline V gene lookup returns CDR1 MGHRA and CDR2 YSYEKL. Trimming took 0 bases from V and 5 from J; bases not matched to a gene: 7. The length of the CDR3 is 16 residues. The CDR3 DNA reads as TGCGCCAGCAGCCAAGAGCCCCGGACTAGCGCTGAGACCCAGTACTTC. This gives the protein CASSQEPRTSAETQYF.

Many counts were recorded for this clonotype. This chain connects TRBV2 to TRBJ1-5; 8 nucleotides line up with TRBD1. From germline, CDR1 is SNHLY and CDR2 FYNNEI. Trimming removed 5 bases from V and 3 bases from J; junction bases left unmatched: 15. This CDR3 has 18 amino acids. CDR3 DNA: TGTGCCAGCAGTCCCACTCGATGGACAGGGCTGAACAATCAGCCCCAGCATTTT. Encoded protein: CASSPTRWTGLNNQPQHF.

There are a few counts of this clonotype. This sequence joins TRBV27 and TRBJ2-5, with TRBD2 matching over 7 bases. CDR3 size: 18 residues. J lost 3 bases, V lost 2 bases, and 15 bases had no gene match. Looked up from germline, CDR1 is MNHEY and CDR2 is SMNVEV (reference sequence). The CDR3 is CASSLLLCGSGFKETQYF. The CDR3 DNA reads TGTGCCAGCAGTTTACTCCTCTGTGGTAGCGGGTTTAAAGAGACCCAGTACTTC.

This clonotype was observed at least ten times. The CDR3 coding sequence is TGCAGTCCGGGACGGGAATACGAGCAGTACTTC. This encodes CSPGREYEQYF. The chain recombines TRBV20-1 with TRBJ2-7, with D possibly being TRBD1 or TRBD2 (5 bases each). The CDR3 consists of 11 residues. The germline gives CDR1 DFQATT, CDR2 SNEGSKA (reference sequence). V lost 8 bases to trimming and J lost 4 bases, with 12 bases between them.

In this sample, this clonotype turned up many times. This chain connects TRBV12-3 or TRBV12-4 to TRBJ2-5, with D tentatively TRBD2 (5 bases). The V end lost 6 bases, the J end lost 6 bases, and 20 bases lay between the germline ends. This CDR3 is built from 15 residues. CDR3: CASSSRGSINKTQYF. CDR3 DNA: TGTGCCAGCAGCTCCCGAGGGAGTATCAACAAGACCCAGTACTTC.

This clonotype was counted ten times or more. This chain's CDR3 is CASSSDGLPRETQYF. The CDR3 bases are TGTGCCAGCAGTTCAGATGGCCTACCCCGGGAGACCCAGTACTTC. The V call is TRBV28, the J call TRBJ2-5; D unclear. CDR3 length equals 15 residues. V shed 4 bases and J shed 5 bases, with 17 bases lying between them. Germline V gene lookup returns CDR1 MDHEN and CDR2 SYDVKM.

The V and J genes are TRBV12-3 or TRBV12-4 and TRBJ2-7; possible D gene TRBD1, 6 bases. Deletions cut 5 bases from V and 4 bases from J, with 12 bases between. The CDR3 runs 13 residues. In nucleotides, the CDR3 is TGTGCCAGCAGTGCAAGGACAGATTACGAGCAGTACTTC. Translating gives CASSARTDYEQYF.

This clonotype was found many times. V gene TRBV5-4 combines with J gene TRBJ1-2; weak D call: TRBD1 (6 bases). CDR3 length: 15 residues. CDR1 and CDR2 (germline): SGHNT, YYREEE (reference sequence). Trimming shortened V by 1 base and J by 4 bases, and 14 bases separated the two germline ends. CDR3 amino acids: CASSLRAQGGYGYTF. The CDR3 region has the DNA TGTGCCAGCAGCTTGCGGGCACAGGGAGGCTATGGCTACACCTTC.

This clonotype was found many times. The V call is TRBV15, the J call TRBJ1-2; a possible D gene is TRBD1 (5 bases). The CDR3 contains 14 residues. Per the germline V gene, CDR1 is LNHNV and CDR2 is YYDKDF (reference sequence). Trimming shortened V by 3 bases and J by 5 bases, and 13 bases separated the two germline ends. CDR3 nucleotide sequence: TGTGCCACCAGCAGGACAGCCATGGGGTATGGCTACACCTTC. Protein product: CATSRTAMGYGYTF.

This rearrangement joins TRBV11-2 to TRBJ2-7, with D unclear. CDR3 size: 13 residues. Germline CDR1 SGHAT, CDR2 FQNNGV. Trimming took off 1 base at V and 7 bases at J, with 11 bases between the two ends. In DNA form, the CDR3 reads TGTGCCAGCAGCTTAGGCAGTACGCTGGAGCAGTACTTC. The encoded protein is CASSLGSTLEQYF.